A single sample gave rise to the 31 T cell receptor beta chains below, sequenced in a study of human T cells and chemical hapten exposure. The time point is: patch test 2, 6 weeks after DPC sensitization. The treatment here: therapeutic diphenylcyclopropenone sensitization with weekly scalp DPC. TCRdb reprocessed the RACE reads with MiXCR, giving one entry per CDR3 protein. The data show around 75,000 distinct CDR3 sequences, about a tenth seen once. The material sequenced was whole blood, taken in connection with sensitization to the hapten diphenylcyclopropenone (DPC). Source of these receptors: a woman between 45 and 60 years old with alopecia areata. Some clones in this sample may be carry-over from other donors' samples.

This clonotype was picked up many times. The chain is built from TRBV7-9 and TRBJ2-1; 11 bases align to TRBD2. The ends lost 3 bases at V and 8 bases at J; junction bases unmatched: 6. CDR1 SEHNR and CDR2 FQNEAQ come from the germline V gene (reference sequence). The CDR3 is made up of 15 amino acids. In DNA, the CDR3 is TGTGCCAGCAGCTTTAGCGGGAGGGCCAATTATGAGCAGTTCTTC. Residues: CASSFSGRANYEQFF.

This clonotype has a count of ten or more. The rearrangement links TRBV29-1 to TRBJ1-1, with D possibly matching TRBD1 (5 bases). CDR3 size: 15 residues. Trimming cost V 0 bases and J 0 bases, with 11 bases left between them. CDR1 and CDR2 from the germline V gene are SQVTM and ANQGSEA. CDR3: CSVEDGKGMNTEAFF. In DNA, the CDR3 is TGCAGCGTTGAAGATGGGAAGGGGATGAACACTGAAGCTTTCTTT.

The rearrangement joins TRBV9 to TRBJ1-1; D call uncertain. Trimming left V 4 bases short and J 3 bases short, with 10 bases between. Germline CDR1 reads SGDLS; CDR2 reads YYNGEE. The CDR3 is 13 amino acids. The CDR3 sequence is CASSPEDYTEAFF. In DNA, the CDR3 is TGTGCCAGCAGCCCCGAGGATTACACTGAAGCTTTCTTT.

This clonotype was seen more than once but under ten times. The J gene is TRBJ1-1, the V gene TRBV7-2; the match to TRBD1 covers 9 bases. Germline V gives CDR1 SGHTA, CDR2 FQGNSA. The V and J ends lost 5 bases and 4 bases, in that order; junction bases with no gene match: 8. The length of the CDR3 is 15 residues. The CDR3 coding sequence is TGTGCCAGCAGCCGGGACAGGGCAGGGGGCACTGAAGCTTTCTTT. Translation: CASSRDRAGGTEAFF.

In its sample, this clonotype was seen many times. This sequence joins TRBV6-1 and TRBJ2-7; D is ambiguous. V lost 0 bases to trimming and J lost 8 bases, with 5 bases between them. Germline CDR1 reads MNHNS; CDR2 reads SASEGT. This CDR3 has 11 amino acids. This chain's CDR3 is CASSEASKQYF. For the CDR3, the DNA is TGTGCCAGCAGTGAAGCATCGAAGCAGTACTTC.

This clonotype was seen repeatedly, ten times or more. The V gene is TRBV12-3 or TRBV12-4, the J gene TRBJ1-1; 10 bases match TRBD1. V gave up 2 bases and J gave up 5 bases; unmatched junction bases: 5. The CDR3 has 15 residues. CDR3 loop: CASSLMGTGVTEAFF. In DNA form, the CDR3 reads TGTGCCAGCAGTTTAATGGGGACAGGGGTAACTGAAGCTTTCTTT.

This clonotype came up many times. This chain joins TRBV11-3 and TRBJ2-2, with 14 bases lining up with TRBD2. The ends lost 6 bases at V and 5 bases at J; junction bases unmatched: 8. Germline-derived CDR1 and CDR2 are SGHNT and YENEEA. This CDR3 is 17 amino acids long. CDR3 protein: CASSSGLAGVRTGELFF. The DNA for the CDR3 is TGTGCCAGCAGTTCGGGACTAGCGGGAGTAAGAACCGGGGAGCTGTTTTTT.

V gene TRBV6-6 combines with J gene TRBJ1-3; D is uncertain. CDR1 and CDR2 (germline): MNHNY, SVGAGI (reference sequence). The CDR3 runs to 15 residues. V dropped 0 bases and J dropped 0 bases, with 6 bases sitting between them. CDR3 sequence reads: CASSYSRFSGNTIYF. The DNA of the CDR3 is TGTGCCAGCAGTTACTCTCGGTTCTCTGGAAACACCATATATTTT.

This chain uses TRBV7-2 with TRBJ1-2, with D possibly being TRBD1 (5 bases). CDR1 and CDR2 (germline): SGHTA, FQGNSA. V was clipped by 2 bases and J by 1 base, with 17 bases between them. This CDR3 is 17 amino acids long. This chain's CDR3 is CASSLLWGRDINYGYTF. CDR3 bases: TGTGCCAGCAGCTTATTATGGGGCAGGGATATTAACTATGGCTACACCTTC.

This clonotype has a count of ten or more. This chain connects TRBV3-1 to TRBJ1-2; D may be TRBD1 (5 bases). V lost 7 bases, J lost 0 bases, and 15 bases lay in between. In germline, CDR1 is LGHDT, CDR2 YNNKEL (reference sequence). The CDR3 loop spans 15 amino acids. The CDR3 coding sequence is TGTGCCAGCAACCCAACCGGGACTTCTAACTATGGCTACACCTTC. It is translated as CASNPTGTSNYGYTF. The entire variable domain, with the rest obtained from reference TRBV3-1 and TRBJ1-2, is as follows: DTAVSQTPKYLVTQMGNDKSIKCEQNLGHDTMYWYKQDSKKFLKIMFSYNNKELIINETVPNRFSPKSPDKAHLNLHINSLELGDSAVYFCASNPTGTSNYGYTFGSGTRLTVV.

This clonotype was found many times. The chain links TRBV4-1 to TRBJ1-1; D perhaps matches TRBD1 (5 bases). The CDR3 covers 19 residues. V gave up 6 bases and J gave up 1 base, with 27 bases separating them. The germline V gene encodes CDR1 MGHRA and CDR2 YSYEKL. This CDR3 reads CASSGRSRRGASQNTEAFF. The CDR3 DNA follows: TGCGCCAGCAGTGGTCGCTCTAGACGAGGGGCTAGCCAGAACACTGAAGCTTTCTTT.

This clonotype was observed many times. The V and J genes are TRBV7-8 and TRBJ1-2; maybe TRBD1 (6 bases). V lost 5 bases to trimming and J lost 4 bases, with 26 bases between them. Germline lookup yields CDR1 SGHVS and CDR2 FQNEAQ. The CDR3 loop spans 18 amino acids. In DNA form, the CDR3 reads TGTGCCAGCAGCATAGGAGTTGGTGACAGGCAATCCCCCTATGGCTACACCTTC. Translating it yields CASSIGVGDRQSPYGYTF.

At least ten counts were recorded for this clonotype. The chain combines TRBV18 with TRBJ1-2, with D hard to call. CDR3 size: 14 residues. Trimming removed 2 bases at V and 4 bases at J, with 11 bases between. Germline CDR1 KGHSH, CDR2 LQKENI. The CDR3 DNA reads TGTGCCAGCTCACCAACAGCGGCACCCTATGGCTACACCTTC. Amino acids: CASSPTAAPYGYTF.

In this sample, this clonotype turned up many times. The rearrangement links TRBV20-1 to TRBJ2-7, with TRBD1 matching over 7 bases. CDR1 and CDR2 (germline): DFQATT, SNEGSKA (reference sequence). This CDR3 is 12 amino acids long. V lost 3 bases and J lost 2; bases outside the gene matches: 1. The CDR3 DNA reads TGCAGTGCTAGGACAGGGCCCTACGAGCAGTACTTC. Translated, it gives CSARTGPYEQYF.

This clonotype was seen ten or more times. This chain connects TRBV2 to TRBJ2-5, with D perhaps matching TRBD2 (6 bases). Germline V CDR1 and CDR2: SNHLY, FYNNEI. The CDR3 runs to 15 residues. The germline V and J ends were trimmed by 5 bases and 1 base, with 14 bases remaining between them. The CDR3 nucleotides read TGTGCCAGCAGTTTAGCGGCTGCGCCCCAAGAGACCCAGTACTTC. Translating it yields CASSLAAAPQETQYF.

The chain has TRBV10-2 and TRBJ2-3, with 9 bases aligning to TRBD2. V trimming: 5 bases; J trimming: 7 bases; junction bases outside the gene matches: 19. The CDR3 sequence is 18 residues long. CDR1 and CDR2 (germline): WSHSY, SAAADI. DNA of the CDR3: TGCGCCAGCAGTACCACACAAGCGGGGGGAGCTCTGTGCAATACGCAGTATTTT. Its translation is CASSTTQAGGALCNTQYF.

In its sample, this clonotype was seen many times. CDR3 bases: TGTGCCAGCAGCTTTTCAGGCAACACTGAAGCTTTCTTT. Its protein product is CASSFSGNTEAFF. The V gene is TRBV7-3, the J gene TRBJ1-1; D is undetermined. Trimming cost V 3 bases and J 2 bases, with 7 bases left between them. This CDR3 comprises 13 residues. Per germline, CDR1 SGHTA and CDR2 FQGTGA.

Only one count was recorded for this clonotype. The chain couples TRBV19 to TRBJ2-5; unclear D gene. V lost 3 bases and J lost 2, with 10 bases in between. Germline V lookup: CDR1 LNHDA, CDR2 SQIVND (reference sequence). The CDR3 covers 14 residues. The CDR3 DNA reads TGTGCCAGTAGTATCCGTCTGCATCAAGAGACCCAGTACTTC. This codes for CASSIRLHQETQYF.

V and J are TRBV7-9 and TRBJ2-1; 12 nucleotides align to TRBD2. Looked up from germline, CDR1 is SEHNR and CDR2 is FQNEAQ (reference sequence). V dropped 6 bases and J dropped 8; count of bases not matched to a gene: 14. The CDR3 length is 17 residues. CDR3 amino acids: CASSPRRTSGIEDEQFF. The CDR3 DNA is TGTGCCAGCAGTCCAAGGCGGACTAGCGGGATAGAGGATGAGCAGTTCTTC.

The chain combines TRBV7-6 with TRBJ2-6, with D possibly being TRBD2 (6 bases). Germline lookup yields CDR1 SGHVS and CDR2 FNYEAQ. This CDR3 comprises 16 residues. Trimming shortened V by 2 bases and J by 2 bases, and 10 bases separated the two germline ends. The CDR3 loop is CASSLRGATGANVLTF. The CDR3 bases are TGTGCCAGCAGCTTACGCGGGGCGACTGGGGCCAACGTCCTGACTTTC.

This clonotype was observed many times. The chain carries TRBV20-1 and TRBJ2-3, with a weak D call TRBD1 (5 bases). The CDR3 is 15 residues long. Trimming stripped 5 bases from V and 3 bases from J, with 18 bases between. In germline, CDR1 is DFQATT, CDR2 SNEGSKA (reference sequence). As DNA, the CDR3 is TGCAGTGCTCCCCCTCGTCTGCAGGGAACAGATACGCAGTATTTT. It codes for CSAPPRLQGTDTQYF.

This clonotype occurred many times. This chain uses TRBV30 with TRBJ2-7, with TRBD2 matching over 7 bases. This CDR3 spans 14 amino acids. V was clipped by 7 bases and J by 6 bases; unmatched bases: 15. CDR1 is GTSNPN, CDR2 SVGIG, per germline (reference sequence). CDR3 amino acids: CAFKETGLLGEQYF. CDR3 nucleotides: TGTGCCTTCAAAGAAACGGGACTACTCGGCGAGCAGTACTTC.

This clonotype was seen a few times. The chain employs TRBV19 and TRBJ1-5; perhaps TRBD1 as D (5 bases). The CDR3 runs to 13 residues. The germline V and J ends were trimmed by 3 bases and 4 bases, with 7 bases remaining between them. CDR1 and CDR2 (germline): LNHDA, SQIVND (reference sequence). In nucleotides, the CDR3 is TGTGCCAGTAGTATGGCAGGGAATCAGCCCCAGCATTTT. It specifies CASSMAGNQPQHF.

This clonotype appeared many times. The chain recombines TRBV24-1 with TRBJ2-4, with D possibly TRBD1 on 5 matching bases. Between the trimmed V and J ends, which lost 4 bases and 1 base, there was a span of 13 bases. Germline CDR1 is KGHDR and CDR2 is SFDVKD. CDR3 length: 16 amino acids. In DNA, the CDR3 is TGTGCCACCAGTGAGTCCAGGGTAGGCGCCAAAAACATTCAGTACTTC. Translation gives CATSESRVGAKNIQYF.

This clonotype was recorded only once. This chain uses TRBV10-3 with TRBJ2-7, with D possibly matching TRBD1 (5 bases). The CDR3 loop spans 13 amino acids. Trimming removed 7 bases at V and 5 bases at J, with 15 bases between. Germline CDR1 ENHRY, CDR2 SYGVKD. Here the CDR3 DNA reads TGTGCCATCAACCCCGGACACGGACACGAGCAGTACTTC. Translated, it gives CAINPGHGHEQYF.

In this sample, this clonotype turned up many times. V is TRBV9 and J is TRBJ2-1; 7 bases agree with TRBD1. There are 11 residues in the CDR3. Germline V CDR1 and CDR2: SGDLS, YYNGEE. V lost 2 bases and J lost 10; bases outside the gene matches: 0. The CDR3 protein is CASSVTGEQFF. CDR3 nucleotides: TGTGCCAGCAGCGTGACAGGGGAGCAGTTCTTC.

This clonotype has at least ten counts. The chain joins TRBV7-6 to TRBJ2-7; D is uncertain. V was pared by 0 bases and J by 3 bases, with 6 bases between. The CDR3 consists of 13 residues. Germline V gives CDR1 SGHVS, CDR2 FNYEAQ. Written as DNA, the CDR3 is TGTGCCAGCAGCTTAGCTGAAAACTACGAGCAGTACTTC. Its protein is CASSLAENYEQYF.

This clonotype was seen ten or more times. The CDR3 DNA sequence: TGTGCCAGCAGCTTAGGACTAGCGGGAGCTCCGGATACGCAGTATTTT. It specifies CASSLGLAGAPDTQYF. The chain couples TRBV5-4 to TRBJ2-3; 13 nucleotides line up with TRBD2. V gave up 2 bases and J gave up 6 bases; unmatched junction bases: 6. The V gene's germline CDR1 is SGHNT and CDR2 YYREEE (reference sequence). CDR3 length equals 16 residues.

This clonotype came up a few times. The rearrangement uses TRBV20-1 and TRBJ2-5, with 8 nucleotides matching TRBD2. This CDR3 is built from 16 residues. The J segment lost 4 bases and the V segment lost 3 bases, leaving 13 bases of the junction unmatched. CDR1 is DFQATT, CDR2 SNEGSKA, per germline (reference sequence). This chain's CDR3 is CSARILSGGGRETQYF. The DNA of the CDR3 is TGCAGTGCTAGGATCCTCAGCGGGGGTGGCCGAGAGACCCAGTACTTC.

The chain has TRBV29-1 and TRBJ1-1; the match to TRBD1 covers 7 bases. Germline V CDR1 and CDR2: SQVTM, ANQGSEA. This CDR3 is built from 13 residues. After removal of 6 bases from V and 0 bases from J, the junction contained 4 bases not matched to a gene. The CDR3 DNA follows: TGCAGCGTAAGACAGGGCCTGAACACTGAAGCTTTCTTT. Translating gives CSVRQGLNTEAFF.

There are a few counts of this clonotype. V gene TRBV11-1 combines with J gene TRBJ2-7; 7 nucleotides agree with TRBD2. The V gene end was trimmed by 5 bases and the J gene end by 3 bases; junction bases not matched to a gene: 4. This CDR3 is 13 amino acids long. Germline V gene data show CDR1 as SGHAT and CDR2 as FQDESV (reference sequence). The CDR3 reads CASSGASGYEQYF. Written as DNA, the CDR3 is TGTGCCAGCAGCGGGGCTAGCGGCTACGAGCAGTACTTC.